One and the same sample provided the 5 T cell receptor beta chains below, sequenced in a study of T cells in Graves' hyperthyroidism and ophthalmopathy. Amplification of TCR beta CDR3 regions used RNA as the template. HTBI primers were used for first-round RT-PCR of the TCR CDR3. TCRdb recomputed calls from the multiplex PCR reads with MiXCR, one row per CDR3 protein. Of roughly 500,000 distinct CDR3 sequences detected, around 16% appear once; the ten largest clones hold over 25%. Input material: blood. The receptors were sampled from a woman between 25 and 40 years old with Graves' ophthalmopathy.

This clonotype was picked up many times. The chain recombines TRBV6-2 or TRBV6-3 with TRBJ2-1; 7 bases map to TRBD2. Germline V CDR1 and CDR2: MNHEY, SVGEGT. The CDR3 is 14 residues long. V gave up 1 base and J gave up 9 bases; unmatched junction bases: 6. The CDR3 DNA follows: TGTGCCAGCAGTTACTTGGCAGGGAGGGGTGAGCAGTTCTTC. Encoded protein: CASSYLAGRGEQFF.

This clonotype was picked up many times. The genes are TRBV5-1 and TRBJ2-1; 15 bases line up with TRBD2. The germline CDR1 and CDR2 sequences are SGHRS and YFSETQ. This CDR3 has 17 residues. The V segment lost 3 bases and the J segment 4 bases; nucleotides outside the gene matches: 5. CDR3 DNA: TGCGCCAGCAGCTCCTCCGGGACTAGCGGGAGGTACAATGAGCAGTTCTTC. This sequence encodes CASSSSGTSGRYNEQFF.

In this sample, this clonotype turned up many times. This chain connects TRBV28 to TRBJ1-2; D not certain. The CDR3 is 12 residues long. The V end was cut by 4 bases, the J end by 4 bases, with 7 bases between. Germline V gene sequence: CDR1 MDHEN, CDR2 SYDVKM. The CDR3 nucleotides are TGTGCCAGCAGTTACAGCGCCTATGGCTACACCTTC. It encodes CASSYSAYGYTF.

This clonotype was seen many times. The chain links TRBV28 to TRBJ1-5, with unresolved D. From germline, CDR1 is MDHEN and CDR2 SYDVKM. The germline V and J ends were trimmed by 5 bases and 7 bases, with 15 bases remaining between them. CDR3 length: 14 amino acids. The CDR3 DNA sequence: TGTGCCAGCAGTCCAGGACCCCGTGGGCAGCCCCAGCATTTT. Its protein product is CASSPGPRGQPQHF. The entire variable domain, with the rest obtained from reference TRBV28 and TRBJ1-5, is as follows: DVKVTQSSRYLVKRTGEKVFLECVQDMDHENMFWYRQDPGLGLRLIYFSYDVKMKEKGDIPEGYSVSREKKERFSLILESASTNQTSMYLCASSPGPRGQPQHFGDGTRLSIL.

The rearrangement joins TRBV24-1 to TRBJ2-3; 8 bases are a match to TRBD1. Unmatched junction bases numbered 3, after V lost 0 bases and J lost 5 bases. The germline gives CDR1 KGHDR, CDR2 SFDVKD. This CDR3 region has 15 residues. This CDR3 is CATSDLGQGLDTQYF. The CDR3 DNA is TGTGCCACCAGTGATTTGGGACAGGGTCTAGATACGCAGTATTTT.